This entry features one TCR beta chain sequence. Its antigen is as yet unknown. The PCR employed 60 Vbeta primers together with 13 Jbeta primers. TCRdb's copy holds only in-frame clones and misses some; the assay was immunoSEQ multiplex PCR. The sample lists tens of thousands of clones, about 72% seen once, with 2.1% in the top ten. V shed 3 bases, J shed 3 bases, and the junction held 8 bases outside the gene matches. The CDR3 loop spans 16 amino acids. The germline V gene has CDR1 SGHKS and CDR2 YYEKEE (reference sequence). The source of the sample is a study of cytomegalovirus exposure and HLA in healthy donors. Study results and limitations: In a later analysis, TCR beta V- and J-gene trimming showed a link to a missense DCLRE1C variant. Some highly shared sequence variants likely arose as a pipeline artifact.

Sample: PBMCs. This sequence joins TRBV5-5 and TRBJ2-7; 11 bases agree with TRBD1. The TCR was taken from a man younger than 45 in good health and CMV-seronegative. The chain's CDR3 is CASSSGGGTGGYEQYF. The CDR3 DNA follows: TGTGCCAGCAGCTCCGGGGGGGGGACAGGGGGCTACGAGCAGTACTTC.